The clone carrying this T cell receptor (beta chain) is classed as large (0.1 to 1%). Measured with immunoSEQ multiplex PCR; TCRdb has only the in-frame clones, and not every one. This table holds some 7,600 clones, around 53% found once. Germline-derived CDR1 and CDR2 are SGHDT and YYEEEE. Germline trimming cut 4 bases from V and 9 bases from J; bases unmatched to any gene: 15. CDR3 size: 17 residues. The source of the sample is a study of neoadjuvant anti-PD-1 for oral cavity cancer. V and J are TRBV5-6 and TRBJ2-1, with 11 bases aligning to TRBD2. The clonotype was recovered from a person between 40 and 80 years old with oral cavity squamous cell carcinoma. The sequences come from tumor tissue, collected before nivolumab (anti-PD-1) treatment. Here the CDR3 DNA reads TGTGCCAGCAGCCCGCCCTTGGCTAGCGGGAGGCGAGGTGAGCAGTTCTTC. Translated, it gives CASSPPLASGRRGEQFF. The full variable domain, completed using reference TRBV5-6 and TRBJ2-1, is DAGVTQSPTHLIKTRGQQVTLRCSPKSGHDTVSWYQQALGQGPQFIFQYYEEEERQRGNFPDRFSGHQFPNYSSELNVNALLLGDSALYLCASSPPLASGRRGEQFFGPGTRLTVL.